This TCR beta chain was sequenced in a study of cytomegalovirus exposure and HLA in healthy donors (dated by TCRdb to 2016 to 2017). Describing the broader study: An earlier analysis of approximately 640 of the donors reported 250 to 350 Gb of sequence data and roughly 110 million unique TCR beta sequences from about 200 million T cells. A separate validation cohort of roughly 130 different subjects was used in addition to the roughly 620-subject first cohort. An early release that covered about 600 HLA-typed donors contained approximately 300 gigabases of sequencing data and around 85 million unique TCR sequences. All discovery cohort repertoires had been generated using a single sequencing platform. The study profiled the T cell repertoires of 500 to 800 subjects by immunosequencing and related them to cytomegalovirus serostatus. A later analysis re-analyzed previously published TCR beta repertoires from 666 donors and added high-resolution HLA genotyping to study TCR occurrence patterns. To predict cytomegalovirus infection status, the study combined high-throughput TCR immunosequencing, statistical association of individual TCRs with disease status, and machine learning. Among the roughly 400 genotyped donors, roughly 80% belonged to the genetic ancestry cluster associated with self-reported Caucasian donors. An earlier analysis of 450 to 750 of the donors used high-throughput TCR beta sequencing to judge whether each TCR beta V gene segment behaved as functional or pseudogenic. The aim of the study was to test whether cataloging public T cell receptors could identify signatures of past pathogen exposure. The number of donors typed differed by locus, with 629-630 for A, B, C, DRB1 and DQB1, around 500 for DQA1, 600 to 610 for DPA1, and around 450 for DPB1. Rather than using new phenotypic data, the later analysis identified candidate immune exposures from TCR beta sequences and from how often those sequences occurred across donors. In a later genetic analysis, genome-wide SNP genotypes for about 55% of the roughly 670 donors were used, and that subset was treated as a discovery cohort. On average, around 200,000 unique TCR beta nucleotide sequences were sequenced per donor among 398 genotyped donors of the cohort, with roughly 20% of those sequences being non-productive. Donor age, sex, ethnicity and CMV serostatus were compiled together with the repertoire data. HLA typing included class I and class II loci at four-digit resolution. Four to six DR-DQ haplotypes were handled as single units for association and clustering because linkage in the cohort was strong. Study-wide findings and limitations: An association between a missense DCLRE1C variant and V-gene and J-gene trimming of TCR beta chains was found in a later genetic analysis and replicated in an independent cohort. A total of 150 to 200 TCR beta chains were listed by the study as associated with cytomegalovirus. A further reported finding was that TCR beta sequences accurately predicted the HLA-A and HLA-B alleles for most subjects in the first cohort. HLA typing was unavailable for some donors at each locus, so association tests used only the typed subset. Compared with the roughly 700-donor mean, donors in an Asian-associated ancestry cluster had fewer N-insertions in productive TCRs, according to a later genetic analysis. Because counts were too low, about 17 rarely observed V segments, including chromosome 9 orphons, were excluded from the earlier analysis of roughly 580 of the donors. Linkage disequilibrium might explain the correlated functional status among segregating V segments, but an unknown experimental factor could not be excluded. In a later analysis, several top co-occurrence clusters were reported to appear linked to parvovirus B19, influenza, CMV and Epstein-Barr virus. In a later analysis, HLA-associated TCR beta chains were found to be more clonally expanded and to have lower generation probabilities than equally common non-associated chains. CMV serostatus was the only immune exposure information available for the cohort. While some public TCRs were present in many individuals, most TCR sequences turned up only very rarely across donors. Some IMGT-functional V segments, including TRBV6-2 and TRBV6-3, could not be distinguished by the 87-base-pair reads and were therefore excluded. In a later analysis, TCR association rates were found to vary across HLA loci, with the most associated TCRs seen for DRB1 alleles and the fewest for HLA-C alleles. The cohort was sequenced for TCR beta chains only, and without alpha or paired-chain data the features that could be detected were limited. When HLA alleles, especially DR and DQ, strongly co-occurred, TCR associations were difficult to assign to individual alleles. The classifier was reported to diagnose cytomegalovirus status with high specificity and sensitivity in both the original cohort and the validation cohort. Presence/absence analyses assumed roughly uniform sequencing depth across donors, an assumption that may not hold. Broadly in line with IMGT annotations, most TCR beta V segments showed up in productive rearrangements about 87% or about 30% of the time in an earlier analysis of approximately 600 of the donors. A cluster of highly shared sequence variants was judged likely to be a technical artifact of the sequencing pipeline. Specific HLA alleles were associated with over 15,000 TCR beta sequences at a false discovery rate of 0.05 in a later analysis. According to the authors, the approach could potentially be generalized to other disease states and immunological phenotypes. A few of the identified cytomegalovirus-associated TCR beta chains were confirmed in vitro to be specific for cytomegalovirus antigens. In a later analysis, most CMV-associated TCR beta chains were found to appear HLA-restricted, with HLA associations seemingly driven largely by CMV exposure.

With regard to this clone: Its antigen remains unidentified. The sample holds no much larger clone one base away, and base qualities are not on file.

Receptor libraries were prepared by the immunoSEQ multiplex PCR assay. For the multiplex PCR, a mixture combining 60 forward primers for TCR Vbeta segments and 13 reverse primers for TCR Jbeta segments was used. Amplification of the CDR3 region of rearranged TCR beta genes was performed with a multiplex PCR assay on genomic DNA. The amplified TCR beta libraries were sequenced on the Illumina HiSeq System as 87-base-pair reads. Concerning the study's data processing: In a later analysis, about 80 million unique TCR beta chains were counted across the approximately 640 repertoires, and roughly 11 million of these chains were shared by at least two donors. A nearest-neighbor algorithm error-corrected the raw reads and collapsed the reads into unique sequences, merging closely related sequences to remove PCR and sequencing errors. Alignment of CDR3 sequences to IMGT reference sequences was used to assign V, D and J gene segments. Each retained sequence needed at least a six-nucleotide match to both a V gene segment and a J gene segment. Rearrangements were called productive when the CDR3 lacked stop codons and stayed in frame with V and J; all others were non-productive. Following IMGT convention, CDR3 was defined as the stretch from the second conserved V-encoded cysteine up to the conserved J-encoded phenylalanine. The earlier analysis of approximately 500 of the donors excluded sequences that lacked an unambiguous match to a single V gene segment. An earlier analysis of 587 of the donors called V segments functional above 56.7% productive rearrangements and segregating when the between-donor standard deviation exceeded 5%. A statistical classification framework was built to diagnose cytomegalovirus status from the catalog of TCR beta chain sequences. In a later analysis, V and J genes were assigned by comparing TCR nucleotide sequences against IMGT/GENE-DB human TR gene sequences. In a later analysis, CDR3 sequences and most-parsimonious VDJ recombination scenarios were assigned using the TCRdist pipeline. In a later analysis, every TCR beta chain was defined by the combination of its CDR3 amino acid sequence and its V-gene family, and reads without a unique V-gene family were dropped. To address suspected cross-contamination and a sequencing artifact, a later analysis removed around 600 highly shared, low-generation-probability nucleotide sequences. A later analysis calculated a clonal expansion index for each public chain from normalized within-repertoire ranks of inferred template counts. In a later analysis, generation probabilities were computed with a VDJ recombination model fitted to out-of-frame rearrangements, and the resulting probabilities were checked against IGoR. A later analysis scored TCR-TCR, TCR-HLA and TCR-CMV co-occurrence with hypergeometric tests, applying a repertoire-size bias correction to TCR pairs. False discovery rates were estimated in a later analysis by permuting HLA or CMV assignments 20 times. In a later analysis, co-occurring TCRs were grouped using DBSCAN, and TCRdist sequence similarity was added for clustering within HLA-allele-positive subsets. Co-occurrence clustering excluded repertoires with fewer than 30,000 or more than 120,000 public chains, plus five with anomalous nucleotide sharing. TCRdb retrieved this table from immuneACCESS and kept in-frame rearrangements only. Not all clones are present; in checked studies, unresolved V genes account for under half, and no reason is known for the remainder. That table furnishes V, J and clone size, whereas the DNA furnished D and trimming. The sample table records 95,000 to 120,000 clones; under 80% of these occur just once. Around 4.2% of the sample belongs to the ten largest clones.

The cohort comprised fewer than 750 healthy bone marrow donors. At the time of sampling, every cohort member was nominally healthy, though immune exposures that went unrecorded were likely present. The donor tested CMV seropositive, placing the donor among the approximately 310 seropositive members of the cohort. A peripheral blood sample was provided by each donor, and peripheral blood mononuclear cells were used for TCR beta sequencing. The Qiagen DNeasy Blood Extraction Kit was used to extract genomic DNA from the blood cell samples. There are 12 amino acids in the CDR3, from cysteine to phenylalanine inclusive. The CDR3 DNA has 36 bases and is translated from base 1. V loses 6 bases at its end and J loses 10 bases; junction bases beyond the gene matches: 6. CDR1 and CDR2 are read off the germline V gene as MNHEY and SVGAGI.

The chain joins TRBV6-5 to TRBJ2-7; TRBD1 agrees with 10 junctional bases. The receptor's source is a woman aged 35 to 49 in good health and CMV-seropositive. The source material was PBMCs. The DNA reads TGTGCCAGCAGCCCGACAGGGGGCCTTCAGTACTTC. This translates into CASSPTGGLQYF.